The clone carrying this T cell receptor (beta chain) has a count of ten or more. This sample is drawn from a study of response to subunit inactivated influenza vaccine. Via MiXCR, TCRdb re-called the RT-PCR reads, giving one row per CDR3 protein. The top ten clones hold 12% of a sample with around 480,000 distinct CDR3 sequences, 9.5% to 13% of them seen once. The sequence was obtained from a man aged 50 to 59 who received an inactivated influenza vaccine. The starting material was PBMCs from blood, obtained more than 35 days after vaccination.

CDR3 sequence reads: CASSSLAGGGDTQYF. CDR3 bases: TGTGCCAGCAGTTCCCTAGCGGGGGGTGGAGATACGCAGTATTTT. The V gene is TRBV12-3 or TRBV12-4, the J gene TRBJ2-3, with 11 bases matching TRBD2. V was clipped by 4 bases and J by 5 bases; unmatched bases: 5. The CDR3 has 15 amino acids.